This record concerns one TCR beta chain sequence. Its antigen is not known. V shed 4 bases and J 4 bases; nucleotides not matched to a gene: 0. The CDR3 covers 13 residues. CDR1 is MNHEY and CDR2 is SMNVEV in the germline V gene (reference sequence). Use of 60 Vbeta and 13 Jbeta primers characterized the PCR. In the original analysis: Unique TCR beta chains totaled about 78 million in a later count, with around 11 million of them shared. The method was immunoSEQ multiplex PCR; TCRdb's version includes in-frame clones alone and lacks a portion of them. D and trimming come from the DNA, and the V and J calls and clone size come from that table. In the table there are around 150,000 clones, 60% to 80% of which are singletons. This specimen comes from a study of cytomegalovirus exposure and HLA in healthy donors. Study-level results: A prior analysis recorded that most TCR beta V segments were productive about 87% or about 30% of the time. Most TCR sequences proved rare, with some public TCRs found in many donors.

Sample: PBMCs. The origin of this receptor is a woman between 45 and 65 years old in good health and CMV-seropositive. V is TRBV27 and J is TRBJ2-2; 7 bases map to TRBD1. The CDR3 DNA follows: TGTGCCAGCAGTTCAGGGGGCACCGGGGAGCTGTTTTTT. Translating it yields CASSSGGTGELFF.